This TCR beta chain was observed in a study of control samples from healthy donors and cancer patients. Looked up from germline, CDR1 is KGHDR and CDR2 is SFDVKD. Trimming removed 3 bases at V and 2 bases at J, with 6 bases between. This CDR3 has 13 amino acids. Using immunoSEQ multiplex PCR, the repertoire was profiled, and TCRdb retains in-frame clones only, with some absent. The table lists some 150,000 clones, 85% to 95% of them singletons. The TCR sequence derives from a man aged 55-75 years with colorectal cancer. The J gene is TRBJ1-1, the V gene TRBV24-1; D ambiguous. Sequencing was done on a sample of PBMCs. DNA for the CDR3: TGTGCCACCAGTGATGAGACTAACACTGAAGCTTTCTTT. It encodes CATSDETNTEAFF.